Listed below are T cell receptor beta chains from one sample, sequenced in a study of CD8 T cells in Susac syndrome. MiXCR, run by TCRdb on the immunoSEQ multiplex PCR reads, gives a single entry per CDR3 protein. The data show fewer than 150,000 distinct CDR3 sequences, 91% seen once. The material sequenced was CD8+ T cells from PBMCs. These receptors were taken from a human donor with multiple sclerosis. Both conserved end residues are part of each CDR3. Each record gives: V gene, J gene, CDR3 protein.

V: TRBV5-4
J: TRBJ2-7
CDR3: CASSLDRGLSYEQYF

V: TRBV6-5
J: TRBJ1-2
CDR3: CASSVTGSPVVF

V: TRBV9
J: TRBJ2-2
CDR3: CASSLETVTGELFF

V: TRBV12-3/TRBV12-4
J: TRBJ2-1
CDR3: CASSLSGLSSYNEQFF

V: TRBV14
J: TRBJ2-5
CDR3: CASSQEGQGWETQYF

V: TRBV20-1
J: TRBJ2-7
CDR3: CSAREGEPYEQYF

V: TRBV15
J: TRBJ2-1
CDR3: CATGQAWTSGFNEQFF

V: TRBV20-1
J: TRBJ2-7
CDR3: CSARDRTENEQYF

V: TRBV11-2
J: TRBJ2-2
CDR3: CASSDTSGRAGITGELFF

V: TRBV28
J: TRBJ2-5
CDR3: CASSTQGIWPQYF

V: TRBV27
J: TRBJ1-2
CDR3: CASSLSANYGYTF

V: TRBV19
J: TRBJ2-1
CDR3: CASSIGQLHEQFF

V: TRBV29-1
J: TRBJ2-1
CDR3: CSALLGSGGQFF

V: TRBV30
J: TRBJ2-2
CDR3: CAWSVHQGAGELFF

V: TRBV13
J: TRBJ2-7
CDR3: CASSLGGGSVEQYF

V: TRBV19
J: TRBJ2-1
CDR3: CASSITSFSSYNEQFF

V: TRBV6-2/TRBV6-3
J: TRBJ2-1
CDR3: CASTDGLAGVNEQFF

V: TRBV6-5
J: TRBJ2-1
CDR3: CASSQGQNNEQFF

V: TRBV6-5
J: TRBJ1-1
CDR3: CASSVGQNTEAFF

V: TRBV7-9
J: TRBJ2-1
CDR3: CASRGAGQVYNEQFF

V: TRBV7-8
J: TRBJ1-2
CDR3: CASTPEGEAGYGYTF

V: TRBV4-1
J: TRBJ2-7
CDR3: CASSQAGTGTNYEQYF

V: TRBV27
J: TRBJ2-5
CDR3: CASSLGPSGIEETQYF

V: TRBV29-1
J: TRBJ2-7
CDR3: CSVEVESYEQYF

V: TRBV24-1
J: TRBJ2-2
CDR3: CATSARDLGTGELFF

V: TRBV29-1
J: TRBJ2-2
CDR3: CSVGKGNTGELFF

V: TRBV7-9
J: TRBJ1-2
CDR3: CASSSSTGAGYGYTF

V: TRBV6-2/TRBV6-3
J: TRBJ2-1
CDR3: CASSYELAGGLQTLSYNEQFF

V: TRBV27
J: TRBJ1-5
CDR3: CASSLSSSYNQPQHF

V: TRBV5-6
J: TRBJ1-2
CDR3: CASSPVSDDYGYTF

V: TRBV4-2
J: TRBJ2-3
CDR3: CASSVPAGRTDTQYF

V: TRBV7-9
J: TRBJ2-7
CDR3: CASSLDPQDEQYF

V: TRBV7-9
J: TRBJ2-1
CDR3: CASSHRDRELSQFF

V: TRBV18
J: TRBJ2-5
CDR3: CASSLRDREEETQYF

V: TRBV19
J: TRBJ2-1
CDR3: CASGTSGFNEQFF

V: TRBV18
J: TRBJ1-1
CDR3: CASSPGPPEAFF

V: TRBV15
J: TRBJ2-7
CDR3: CATTDLAGGEQYF

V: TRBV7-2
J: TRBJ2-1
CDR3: CASSLVGRTSGRVCPFF

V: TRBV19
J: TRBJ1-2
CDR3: CASSWTGGEGYTF

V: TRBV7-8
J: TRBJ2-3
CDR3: CASSGQGKADTQYF

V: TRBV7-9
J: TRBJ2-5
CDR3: CASSLVLASETQYF

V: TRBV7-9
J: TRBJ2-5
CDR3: CASSLVGTSGGETQYF

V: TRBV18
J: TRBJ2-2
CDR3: CASSPPDRANTGELFF

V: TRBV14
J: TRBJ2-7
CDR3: CASSLLGGSEQYF